This T cell receptor beta chain is drawn from a study of identical twins. Study findings and constraints: Conclusions relied on cross-sectional statistical analysis, not following the same donors.

The CDR3 is 15 residues long. In germline, CDR1 is MNHNS, CDR2 SASEGT. Of note for this clonotype: Its antigen is not known. Sequence at one end of the junction differs from germline and may be a read error.

Through template switching, a universal primer site was introduced, and the cDNA contained unique molecular identifiers. TCRdb ran MiXCR on the 5' RACE reads and lists one entry per CDR3 protein. This table holds 1.5 million to 2 million distinct CDR3 sequences, 32% found once. Sequenced sample: cord blood. This clonotype originated in a newborn girl in good health. The chain has TRBV6-1 and TRBJ2-3, with a possible D match to TRBD2 (6 bases). The CDR3 DNA is TGTGCCAGCAGTGAAGCGCGCGGGGCCACAGATACGCGGTATTTT. Its translation: CASSEARGATDTRYF.